The 5 T cell receptor beta chains below all came from one sample that was sequenced in a study of long-term antiretroviral therapy in people with HIV. With survey level as its setting, the immunoSEQ assay was v3.0. The data were produced by immunoSEQ multiplex PCR, yet TCRdb's version contains in-frame clones alone and is incomplete. The sample consists of about 29,000 clones, 85% to 90% of them appearing once. The specimen was unsorted PBMCs, collected 0.5 years after starting antiretroviral therapy. The origin of the receptors is a woman in her late teens or twenties with HIV.

J is TRBJ1-2 and V is TRBV28; the D gene is possibly TRBD1 (5 bases). The germline V and J ends were trimmed by 4 bases and 4 bases, with 16 bases remaining between them. CDR3 length: 15 amino acids. The germline CDR1 and CDR2 sequences are MDHEN and SYDVKM. The CDR3: CASSSLRGRSYGYTF. Here the CDR3 DNA reads TGTGCCAGCAGTTCCCTTCGGGGGAGAAGCTATGGCTACACCTTC.

The count of this clone is one. V and J are TRBV19 and TRBJ2-1, with D maybe TRBD2 (6 bases). V was pared by 4 bases and J by 6 bases, with 13 bases between. The CDR3 extends over 14 amino acids. Looked up from germline, CDR1 is LNHDA and CDR2 is SQIVND (reference sequence). The CDR3: CASSNMAGRNEQFF. The CDR3 DNA is TGTGCCAGTAGTAACATGGCGGGACGCAATGAGCAGTTCTTC.

The V and J genes are TRBV28 and TRBJ2-7, with D tentatively TRBD1 or TRBD2 (6 bases each). This CDR3 region has 12 residues. V gave up 10 bases and J gave up 1 base, with 11 bases separating them. The germline CDR1 and CDR2 sequences are MDHEN and SYDVKM. CDR3 sequence: CAITGASYEQYF. In DNA, the CDR3 is TGTGCCATCACGGGGGCTTCCTACGAGCAGTACTTC.

The genes are TRBV28 and TRBJ2-2, with TRBD1 matching 8 bases. The V and J ends lost 6 bases and 7 bases, in that order; junction bases with no gene match: 1. In germline, CDR1 is MDHEN, CDR2 SYDVKM. CDR3 length equals 12 residues. CDR3 amino acids: CASRTGGGELFF. In nucleotides, the CDR3 is TGTGCCAGCAGAACAGGGGGCGGGGAGCTGTTTTTT.

The chain joins TRBV9 to TRBJ2-7, with D possibly TRBD2 on 5 matching bases. The V gene's germline CDR1 is SGDLS and CDR2 YYNGEE. V gave up 3 bases and J gave up 3 bases, with 10 bases separating them. The CDR3 runs 13 residues. Here the CDR3 reads CASSDREDYEQYF. For the CDR3, the DNA is TGTGCCAGCAGCGACCGGGAAGACTACGAGCAGTACTTC.